The TCR beta chain under discussion was sequenced for a study of CD8 T cells in ankylosing spondylitis. Germline V CDR1 and CDR2: SGHVS, FQNEAQ. Losses at the gene ends were 8 bases for V and 5 bases for J; bases not matched to a gene: 2. CDR3 size: 14 residues. One entry per CDR3 protein results from TCRdb running MiXCR on the 5' RACE reads. The repertoire holds around 150,000 distinct CDR3 sequences, with approximately 7.3% as singletons. Overall study findings and caveats: Existing reports had already noted some motif variants in reactive arthritis synovial fluid and blood. Ankylosing spondylitis blood appeared to be characterized by a TCR beta motif of under 10 highly homologous variants.

In its sample, this clonotype was seen many times. Its antigen is not identified. The sequenced material came from blood, either unsorted or a sorted T cell fraction (not recorded which). The clonotype was recovered from a female donor with ankylosing spondylitis or in good health (not recorded which). The V and J genes are TRBV7-8 and TRBJ1-6, with TRBD1 matching 11 bases. Here the CDR3 DNA reads TGTGCCAGCGGGACAGGGGGTAATAATTCACCCCTCCACTTT. Translation gives CASGTGGNNSPLHF.